The 15 T cell receptor beta chains below were found in one sample sequenced in a study of human T cells and chemical hapten exposure. Time point defined: patch test 3, about 24 weeks after DPC sensitization. The treatment was: therapeutic diphenylcyclopropenone sensitization with weekly scalp DPC. TCRdb re-analysed the RACE reads in MiXCR, keeping a single row per CDR3 protein. The data hold more than 80,000 distinct CDR3 sequences, with 10% to 13% observed a single time. The sequencing used whole blood, collected in connection with sensitization to the hapten diphenylcyclopropenone (DPC). The receptors derive from a woman aged 50 to 60 with alopecia areata. Some clones in this sample may be carry-over from other donors' samples.

This clonotype has just a few counts. This chain connects TRBV19 to TRBJ2-5; no definite D call. The germline V gene has CDR1 LNHDA and CDR2 SQIVND (reference sequence). V lost 5 bases, J lost 2 bases, and 15 bases lay in between. CDR3 length: 15 amino acids. CDR3 sequence: CASSPTQTTQETQYF. The CDR3 nucleotides read TGTGCCAGTAGTCCAACACAGACCACGCAAGAGACCCAGTACTTC.

The J gene is TRBJ2-7, the V gene TRBV28; D remains ambiguous. The V gene's germline CDR1 is MDHEN and CDR2 SYDVKM. The CDR3 has 11 residues. V was trimmed by 8 bases and J by 7 bases, leaving 12 bases between them. CDR3 region: CASSPAREQYF. The CDR3 DNA reads as TGTGCCAGCTCTCCAGCGCGGGAGCAGTACTTC.

This clonotype was recorded a few times. This chain joins TRBV5-1 and TRBJ2-5; no clear D gene. The V end was cut by 2 bases, the J end by 7 bases, with 21 bases between. CDR3 length: 16 amino acids. Germline V gene sequence: CDR1 SGHRS, CDR2 YFSETQ. CDR3 sequence: CASSFQATDPPPTQYF. DNA of the CDR3: TGCGCCAGCAGCTTTCAAGCGACGGACCCTCCTCCGACCCAGTACTTC.

J is TRBJ1-5 and V is TRBV10-3; 8 positions agree with TRBD1. CDR1 and CDR2 from the germline V gene are ENHRY and SYGVKD. The CDR3 sequence is 13 residues long. The V segment lost 7 bases and the J segment 5 bases; nucleotides outside the gene matches: 4. Here the CDR3 reads CAIKSGGDQPQHF. The CDR3 coding sequence is TGTGCCATCAAATCAGGGGGCGATCAGCCCCAGCATTTT.

The table lists this clonotype with many counts. J is TRBJ2-3 and V is TRBV25-1, with a weak D call TRBD2 (5 bases). Deletions cut 6 bases from V and 3 bases from J, with 7 bases between. Germline V gene lookup returns CDR1 MGHDK and CDR2 SYGVNS. This CDR3 is built from 12 residues. CDR3 bases: TGTGCCAGCAGAAGAGGGACAGATACGCAGTATTTT. Translating it yields CASRRGTDTQYF.

This clonotype appeared many times. J is TRBJ1-2 and V is TRBV29-1, with 9 bases fitting TRBD1. Germline-derived CDR1 and CDR2 are SQVTM and ANQGSEA. The CDR3 has 14 amino acids. Trimming took 4 bases from V and 0 from J; bases not matched to a gene: 3. CDR3 in amino acids: CSVGGQGPNYGYTF. The CDR3 DNA sequence: TGCAGCGTTGGGGGACAGGGACCTAACTATGGCTACACCTTC.

This clonotype has a count of ten or more. The gene calls are TRBV21-1 and TRBJ1-6; TRBD1 is taken as the D call from the table, unchecked against the DNA. TRBV21-1 is labeled a pseudogene. This CDR3 has 13 residues. The CDR3: CASSKDRVTPLHF. CDR3 nucleotides: TGTGCCAGCAGCAAAGACAGGGTTACACCCCTCCACTTT.

This chain joins TRBV29-1 and TRBJ2-7; D is unresolved. The V end was cut by 3 bases, the J end by 8 bases, with 14 bases between. This CDR3 has 12 residues. Germline assignment: CDR1 SQVTM and CDR2 ANQGSEA. The CDR3 is CSVERQSGQQYF. The CDR3 nucleotides are TGCAGCGTTGAGCGGCAGTCTGGGCAGCAGTACTTC.

The chain recombines TRBV10-1 with TRBJ1-1; 7 nucleotides agree with TRBD1. The CDR3 runs 15 residues. The V and J ends lost 0 bases and 4 bases, in that order; junction bases with no gene match: 5. Germline CDR1 is WNHNN and CDR2 is SYGVQD (reference sequence). CDR3 sequence reads: CASSESDRETTEAFF. The CDR3 DNA is TGCGCCAGCAGTGAGTCTGACAGGGAAACCACTGAAGCTTTCTTT.

This clonotype was counted a few times. The chain has TRBV6-5 and TRBJ1-2; TRBD1 aligns across 8 bases. CDR3 length: 16 residues. The V segment lost 6 bases and the J segment 0 bases; nucleotides outside the gene matches: 9. The germline V gene has CDR1 MNHEY and CDR2 SVGAGI. The CDR3: CASSKSGTGANYGYTF. Written as DNA, the CDR3 is TGTGCCAGCAGCAAAAGCGGGACAGGAGCTAACTATGGCTACACCTTC.

In its sample, this clonotype was seen many times. The chain employs TRBV14 and TRBJ2-6; D could derive from TRBD1 or TRBD2 (5 bases each). Germline V gene lookup returns CDR1 SGHDN and CDR2 FVKESK. CDR3 length equals 17 residues. The germline V and J ends were trimmed by 4 bases and 2 bases, with 15 bases remaining between them. CDR3 sequence (DNA): TGTGCCAGCAGCCTTTCGCGGAAGGGACCTGGGGCCAACGTCCTGACTTTC. Its translation: CASSLSRKGPGANVLTF.

A few counts support this clonotype. The gene calls are TRBV6-2 or TRBV6-3 and TRBJ2-2; no clear D. There are 12 residues in the CDR3. V was cut by 5 bases and J by 5 bases, with 6 bases left in between. Germline V lookup: CDR1 MNHEY, CDR2 SVGEGT. The CDR3 loop is CASSRRTGELFF. The CDR3, as DNA: TGTGCCAGCAGTCGCCGGACCGGGGAGCTGTTTTTT.

The J gene is TRBJ2-7, the V gene TRBV7-9; the D is unclear. In germline, CDR1 is SEHNR, CDR2 FQNEAQ (reference sequence). The CDR3 has 16 amino acids. Trimming removed 2 bases from V and 0 bases from J, with 14 bases in between. The CDR3 protein is CASSLSPVRSSYEQYF. In nucleotides, the CDR3 is TGTGCCAGCAGCTTATCCCCTGTGCGGAGCTCCTACGAGCAGTACTTC.

The chain recombines TRBV12-3 or TRBV12-4 with TRBJ1-1; no clear D. The CDR3 consists of 14 residues. V was shortened by 6 bases and J by 1 base, with 12 bases between the two germline ends. The chain's CDR3 is CASRLGWRNTEAFF. The DNA of the CDR3 is TGTGCCAGCAGACTGGGGTGGAGGAACACTGAAGCTTTCTTT.

This clonotype was counted ten times or more. V and J are TRBV4-2 and TRBJ1-1; TRBD1 is a possible D gene (5 bases). The CDR3 runs 17 residues. The V and J ends lost 0 bases and 0 bases respectively, with 14 bases between them. From germline, CDR1 is LGHNA and CDR2 YNFKEQ. This chain's CDR3 is CASSQDWDSLMNTEAFF. The DNA of the CDR3 is TGTGCCAGCAGCCAAGATTGGGACTCTCTTATGAACACTGAAGCTTTCTTT.